This TCR beta chain is drawn from a study of T cells in Graves' hyperthyroidism and ophthalmopathy. Study conclusions and caveats: Blood also showed most of the thyroid clonotypes that were expanded above 0.001. Ophthalmopathy got predicted by the model a median about 6.5 months before its onset.

This clonotype appeared many times. The antigen remains undetermined. PBMCs were derived from roughly 10 ml fresh peripheral blood. Trimming pared 6 bases from V and 0 bases from J, leaving 18 bases between. Looked up from germline, CDR1 is DFQATT and CDR2 is SNEGSKA (reference sequence). This CDR3 region has 16 residues. RNA transcripts provided the source from which TCR beta CDR3 regions were amplified. The HTBI primer set was used in a first-round RT-PCR of the TCR CDR3. One entry per CDR3 protein results from TCRdb running MiXCR on the multiplex PCR reads. The sample contains under 450,000 distinct CDR3 sequences, around a sixth of which appear only once.

V usage is TRBV20-1 and J usage is TRBJ1-3; possibly TRBD1 for D (5 bases). The sample consisted of blood. The origin of this receptor is a woman aged 18-29 years with Graves' hyperthyroidism. The CDR3 sequence: CSAPDPGHYSGNTIYF. The CDR3 DNA reads as TGCAGTGCCCCAGACCCTGGACATTACTCTGGAAACACCATATATTTT.